Below, 2 T cell receptor beta chains from the same sample are listed, as sequenced in a study of regulatory T cells in long-lasting Graves disease (dated by TCRdb to 2020 to 2023). The time point label of this sample denotes: persistent/refractory GD, antithyroid drugs over 5 years with positive TRAb. For both TCR sequencing and RNA sequencing, RNA was extracted from PBMCs using TRIzol. Libraries came from multiplex PCR. The data were produced on an Illumina HiSeq 4000. CDR3 regions were amplified by Arm-PCR with iRepertoire HTBI primers to construct TCR beta libraries. Using fastp at Q25 and MiXCR, TCRdb reprocessed the public reads and kept productive beta chains. Records with the same CDR3 protein are collapsed into one entry carrying the most frequent genes and DNA. This sample has roughly 400,000 distinct CDR3 sequences in its table, and around 20% of those were observed once. The top ten clones comprise roughly an eighth of the sample.

Sequenced material: peripheral blood mononuclear cells (PBMCs), taken when the disease was refractory, from a patient treated with antithyroid drugs. These receptors all stem from a female donor with Graves disease.

This clonotype was detected a few times. V and J are TRBV20-1 and TRBJ2-7, with a weak D call TRBD2 (7 bases). The germline V and J ends were trimmed by 6 bases and 3 bases, with 21 bases remaining between them. The CDR3 is made up of 15 amino acids. Germline CDR1 and CDR2: DFQATT and SNEGSKA (reference sequence). The CDR3 DNA reads TGCAGTGCCCCAAGGGGGGGACAAGCCCACTACGAGCAGTACTTC. Its protein is CSAPRGGQAHYEQYF.

The table lists this clonotype with many counts. Here the CDR3 DNA reads TGTGCCAGCAGCCTCGGACTAGCGGGAGTTTTAGGAGAGACCCAGTACTTC. It codes for CASSLGLAGVLGETQYF. The chain recombines TRBV7-6 with TRBJ2-5; 13 nucleotides match TRBD2. The V gene end was trimmed by 5 bases and the J gene end by 4 bases; junction bases not matched to a gene: 10. Germline assignment: CDR1 SGHVS and CDR2 FNYEAQ. This CDR3 is built from 17 residues.